The TCR beta chain under discussion was sequenced for a study of graft-versus-host responses after intestinal transplantation. For the study at large: As for transplant type, recipients had multivisceral, liver-intestinal, or isolated intestinal grafts.

Study-wide findings and caveats: GvH clones were identified in recipient marrow, with some first appearing in ileum or blood. An association linked early post-transplant HvG declines with peak circulating GvH clone levels.

This clone was counted only a few times. Its matching antigen is unknown. Germline V gene sequence: CDR1 MDHEN, CDR2 SYDVKM. CDR3 length: 16 residues. V lost 5 bases and J lost 0, with 13 bases in between. Assay: immunoSEQ multiplex PCR; the TCRdb copy retains only in-frame clones and omits some. In the table there are around 110,000 clones, more than 85% of which are singletons. The chain is built from TRBV28 and TRBJ1-4; D is possibly TRBD1 (6 bases). The sample consisted of unstimulated CD8+ T cells sorted from spleen or lymph node cells, taken before transplant. The receptor was derived from a human donor who was the organ donor for an intestinal transplant. CDR3 in amino acids: CASSPWTVATNEKLFF. CDR3 DNA: TGTGCCAGCAGTCCCTGGACAGTTGCAACTAATGAAAAACTGTTTTTT.